This T cell receptor (beta chain) was profiled in a study of preoperative IRX-2 immunotherapy in early breast cancer. As for treatment: preoperative locoregional IRX-2 cytokine immunotherapy. Patients received preoperative, locoregional IRX-2 cytokine immunotherapy in a phase Ib study. Between the trimmed V and J ends, which lost 5 bases and 2 bases, there was a span of 4 bases. The CDR3 has 12 residues. Germline lookup yields CDR1 MDHEN and CDR2 SYDVKM. Profiled with immunoSEQ multiplex PCR; TCRdb holds only in-frame clones, not every one. The sample lists over 55,000 clones, 94% occurring once. The sample here was taken from a patient treated with IRX-2 immunotherapy. The genes are TRBV28 and TRBJ1-5; D unresolved. The receptor comes from a human donor with breast cancer. The CDR3 nucleotides are TGTGCCAGCAGTGGGGGCAATCAGCCCCAGCATTTT. It yields the protein CASSGGNQPQHF.